Within the sample, the clone carrying this T cell receptor beta chain is medium-sized. 400 to 550 ng RNA was reverse transcribed with alpha and beta constant-region primers. Each of the alpha and beta chains got its own library through chain-specific third strand synthesis with indices. TCRdb re-analysed the 5' RACE reads in MiXCR, keeping a single row per CDR3 protein. The table has nearly 9,500 distinct CDR3 sequences, about 5.8% seen once; the top ten hold 7% to 9%. No cell fractionation was done, so the repertoire covers all unsorted peripheral blood T cells. The entry originates in a study of HIV-infected patients and healthy controls. The germline CDR1 and CDR2 sequences are SEHNR and FQNEAQ (reference sequence). The CDR3 is made up of 14 amino acids. V was cut by 3 bases and J by 2 bases, with 9 bases left in between.

The source of this sequence is an adult in good health. Sequenced material: blood. The V gene is TRBV7-9, the J gene TRBJ2-3; D remains ambiguous. The CDR3 sequence is CASSLATVTDTQYF. CDR3 sequence (DNA): TGTGCCAGCAGCTTGGCGACGGTCACAGATACGCAGTATTTT.